This passage covers 21 T cell receptor beta chains from one sample sequenced in a study of blood T cell repertoires in COVID-19. TCRdb keeps only in-frame clones here, not all; method: immunoSEQ multiplex PCR. Among under 300,000 clones listed, 88% were seen once. Sequenced material: PBMCs or T cells enriched from blood (not recorded which). These receptors originate from a woman between 40 and 50 years old who had been exposed to COVID-19.

The chain has TRBV11-3 and TRBJ2-1; D unresolved. Germline V gene sequence: CDR1 SGHNT, CDR2 YENEEA. This CDR3 has 14 residues. The V end lost 5 bases, the J end lost 5 bases, and 13 bases lay between the germline ends. CDR3 in amino acids: CASSPEQSNNEQFF. The CDR3 DNA sequence: TGTGCCAGCAGCCCAGAACAGTCTAACAATGAGCAGTTCTTC.

The genes are TRBV6-6 and TRBJ1-5; D uncertain. The CDR3 contains 17 residues. Trimming removed 5 bases at V and 1 base at J, with 18 bases between. Germline V gene lookup returns CDR1 MNHNY and CDR2 SVGAGI (reference sequence). As DNA, the CDR3 is TGTGCCAGCAGTCCCGGTCATTTTTCGAGGAGCAATCAGCCCCAGCATTTT. Translated: CASSPGHFSRSNQPQHF.

This chain links TRBV2 with TRBJ2-4; perhaps TRBD1 as D (5 bases). The V end was cut by 6 bases, the J end by 2 bases, with 14 bases between. From germline, CDR1 is SNHLY and CDR2 FYNNEI. This CDR3 comprises 15 residues. The CDR3 DNA reads as TGTGCCAGCAGCCGGGTAGGGGCGACCAAAAACATTCAGTACTTC. Its translation: CASSRVGATKNIQYF.

The chain combines TRBV7-3 with TRBJ2-3; TRBD1 agrees at 9 bases. This CDR3 is built from 15 residues. CDR1 and CDR2 (germline): SGHTA, FQGTGA. V dropped 4 bases and J dropped 3; count of bases not matched to a gene: 5. CDR3 amino acids: CASSSTGGATDTQYF. CDR3 DNA sequence: TGTGCCAGCAGCTCGACAGGGGGAGCTACAGATACGCAGTATTTT. Full variable domain (missing parts from reference TRBV7-3 and TRBJ2-3): GAGVSQTPSNKVTEKGKYVELRCDPISGHTALYWYRQSLGQGPEFLIYFQGTGAADDSGLPNDRFFAVRPEGSVSTLKIQRTERGDSAVYLCASSSTGGATDTQYFGPGTRLTVL.

The chain uses TRBV6-5 and TRBJ2-7; maybe TRBD1 (6 bases). The CDR3 is 14 amino acids. CDR1 and CDR2 from the germline V gene are MNHEY and SVGAGI. Trimming stripped 8 bases from V and 3 bases from J, with 17 bases between. The CDR3 DNA reads TGTGCCAGCGGTCGGTGGACAGAAGACTACGAGCAGTACTTC. Translating gives CASGRWTEDYEQYF.

This clone was counted a single time. This sequence joins TRBV7-9 and TRBJ2-3; TRBD2 matches 7 bases. J lost 6 bases, V lost 5 bases, and 17 bases had no gene match. The length of the CDR3 is 17 residues. Germline CDR1 is SEHNR and CDR2 is FQNEAQ (reference sequence). CDR3 nucleotide sequence: TGTGCCAGCAGCGACTCTCGGGCTAGCGGACCGTCGGATACGCAGTATTTT. This sequence encodes CASSDSRASGPSDTQYF.

This sequence joins TRBV28 and TRBJ2-7, with 8 nucleotides matching TRBD1. The CDR3 extends over 15 amino acids. The trim removed 8 bases at V and 2 bases at J, leaving 11 bases unmatched. Germline V gene lookup returns CDR1 MDHEN and CDR2 SYDVKM. CDR3 amino acids: CASLKTGALTYEQYF. CDR3 nucleotides: TGTGCCAGCCTTAAGACAGGGGCACTAACCTACGAGCAGTACTTC.

This chain links TRBV30 with TRBJ1-6; D uncertain. V was pared by 4 bases and J by 5 bases, with 15 bases between. The CDR3 runs to 15 residues. The germline V gene has CDR1 GTSNPN and CDR2 SVGIG (reference sequence). The CDR3 coding sequence is TGTGCCTGGACGCCAGGTGTGGTAAATAATTCACCCCTCCACTTT. This sequence encodes CAWTPGVVNNSPLHF.

In this sample, this clone turned up a few times. V is TRBV6-2 or TRBV6-3 and J is TRBJ2-3; 12 positions match TRBD2. The CDR3 loop spans 16 amino acids. CDR1 is MNHEY, CDR2 SVGEGT, per germline. V shed 6 bases, J shed 5 bases, and the junction held 9 bases outside the gene matches. The CDR3 DNA sequence: TGTGCCAGCAGCCATCCTAGCGGGAGGGCTGGAGATACGCAGTATTTT. Translation: CASSHPSGRAGDTQYF.

The chain is built from TRBV6-2 or TRBV6-3 and TRBJ2-7; 14 positions agree with TRBD2. Trimming at V came to 2 bases and at J to 1 base, leaving 4 bases not matched to a gene. This CDR3 is built from 17 residues. Germline V lookup: CDR1 MNHEY, CDR2 SVGEGT. CDR3: CASSYGGLAGESYEQYF. The DNA of the CDR3 is TGTGCCAGCAGTTACGGGGGACTAGCGGGGGAGTCCTACGAGCAGTACTTC.

The chain has TRBV19 and TRBJ2-1; TRBD2 matches at 8 bases. Germline CDR1 LNHDA, CDR2 SQIVND (reference sequence). The CDR3 loop spans 14 amino acids. V gave up 4 bases and J gave up 4 bases; unmatched junction bases: 3. The CDR3: CASSTSGLYNEQFF. The CDR3 bases are TGTGCCAGTAGTACTAGCGGGCTTTACAATGAGCAGTTCTTC.

This chain joins TRBV7-3 and TRBJ2-1; tentatively, D is TRBD2 (6 bases). The CDR3 is 14 residues long. Trimming took off 5 bases at V and 8 bases at J, with 16 bases between the two ends. Germline V gives CDR1 SGHTA, CDR2 FQGTGA. The CDR3 coding sequence is TGTGCCAGCAGCCGGGGGACGCAAAGGGATGAGCAGTTCTTC. Translation gives CASSRGTQRDEQFF.

The V and J genes are TRBV12-3 or TRBV12-4 and TRBJ2-7; weak D call: TRBD1 (5 bases). V was pared by 0 bases and J by 12 bases, with 15 bases between. This CDR3 has 13 amino acids. This CDR3 reads CASSLALKGWLYF. The CDR3 nucleotides read TGTGCCAGCAGTTTAGCGCTAAAGGGGTGGTTGTACTTC.

This chain joins TRBV7-2 and TRBJ1-4, with 10 bases aligning to TRBD1. J lost 3 bases, V lost 5 bases, and 6 bases had no gene match. This CDR3 spans 16 amino acids. CDR1 and CDR2 from the germline V gene are SGHTA and FQGNSA. The CDR3 nucleotides read TGTGCCAGCAGCAGTGGGGACAGGGGTGCTAATGAAAAACTGTTTTTT. Translating gives CASSSGDRGANEKLFF.

The CDR3 is CASSLGLAGEGNEQFF. CDR3 nucleotide sequence: TGTGCCAGCAGCCTGGGACTAGCGGGAGAAGGTAATGAGCAGTTCTTC. V is TRBV5-8 and J is TRBJ2-1, with 14 positions matching TRBD2. Germline-derived CDR1 and CDR2 are SGHTS and YDEGEE. Trimming removed 4 bases from V and 7 bases from J; junction bases left unmatched: 7. There are 16 residues in the CDR3.

The V call is TRBV27, the J call TRBJ2-2, with TRBD1 matching over 11 bases. The V gene's germline CDR1 is MNHEY and CDR2 SMNVEV (reference sequence). V was pared by 6 bases and J by 1 base, with 7 bases of the junction left unmatched. The CDR3 is 17 residues long. CDR3 protein: CASRRTGGMLNTGELFF. DNA for the CDR3: TGTGCCAGCAGGAGGACAGGGGGCATGTTGAACACCGGGGAGCTGTTTTTT.

This clone has just one count. The chain joins TRBV4-3 to TRBJ2-7; 8 bases are shared with TRBD2. V shed 4 bases and J 3 bases; nucleotides not matched to a gene: 8. The CDR3 contains 15 residues. Per germline, CDR1 LGHNA and CDR2 YSLEER. The CDR3 DNA sequence: TGCGCCAGCAGCCCCAGTAGCGGGATCTTCTACGAGCAGTACGTC. It is translated as CASSPSSGIFYEQYV.

This clone was detected only a few times. This sequence joins TRBV6-5 and TRBJ2-7; TRBD2 matches 10 bases. V was clipped by 6 bases and J by 2 bases; unmatched bases: 7. The CDR3 consists of 15 residues. Germline values: CDR1 MNHEY, CDR2 SVGAGI. CDR3 DNA sequence: TGTGCCAGCAGCCCCGGGACTAGCGACCCCTACGAGCAGTACGTC. This gives the protein CASSPGTSDPYEQYV.

The rearrangement uses TRBV19 and TRBJ2-3; TRBD1 matches at 11 bases. This CDR3 region has 17 residues. CDR1 and CDR2 from the germline V gene are LNHDA and SQIVND (reference sequence). The J segment lost 1 base and the V segment lost 4 bases, leaving 7 bases of the junction unmatched. DNA for the CDR3: TGTGCCAGTAGTAAGGGACAGGGGGTCCGCGGCACAGATACGCAGTATTTT. This encodes CASSKGQGVRGTDTQYF.

The chain uses TRBV19 and TRBJ2-2, with D perhaps matching TRBD2 (5 bases). The V end was cut by 3 bases, the J end by 6 bases, with 14 bases between. This CDR3 is built from 15 residues. Germline CDR1 is LNHDA and CDR2 is SQIVND (reference sequence). Here the CDR3 DNA reads TGTGCCAGTAGTATTAAAGTGGGAGTGGCCGGGGAGCTGTTTTTT. Protein sequence: CASSIKVGVAGELFF.

The chain joins TRBV7-3 to TRBJ1-2; 9 nucleotides agree with TRBD1. V dropped 5 bases and J dropped 8; count of bases not matched to a gene: 6. The CDR3 is 13 residues long. Germline assignment: CDR1 SGHTA and CDR2 FQGTGA. The CDR3 DNA reads as TGTGCCAGCAGCGACGGACAGGGGAGAGGCTACACCTTC. Translated, it gives CASSDGQGRGYTF.